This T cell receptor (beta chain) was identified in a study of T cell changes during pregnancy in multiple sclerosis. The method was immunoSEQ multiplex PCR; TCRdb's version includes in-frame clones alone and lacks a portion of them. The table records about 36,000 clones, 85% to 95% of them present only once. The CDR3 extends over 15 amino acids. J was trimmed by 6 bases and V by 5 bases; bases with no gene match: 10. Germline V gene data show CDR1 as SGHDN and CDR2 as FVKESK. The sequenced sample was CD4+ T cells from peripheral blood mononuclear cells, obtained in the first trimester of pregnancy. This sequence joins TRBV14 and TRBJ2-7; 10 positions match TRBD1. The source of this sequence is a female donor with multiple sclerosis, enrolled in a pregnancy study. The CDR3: CASSYTTGGWSEQYF. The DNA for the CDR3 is TGTGCCAGCAGCTATACGACAGGGGGCTGGAGCGAGCAGTACTTC.